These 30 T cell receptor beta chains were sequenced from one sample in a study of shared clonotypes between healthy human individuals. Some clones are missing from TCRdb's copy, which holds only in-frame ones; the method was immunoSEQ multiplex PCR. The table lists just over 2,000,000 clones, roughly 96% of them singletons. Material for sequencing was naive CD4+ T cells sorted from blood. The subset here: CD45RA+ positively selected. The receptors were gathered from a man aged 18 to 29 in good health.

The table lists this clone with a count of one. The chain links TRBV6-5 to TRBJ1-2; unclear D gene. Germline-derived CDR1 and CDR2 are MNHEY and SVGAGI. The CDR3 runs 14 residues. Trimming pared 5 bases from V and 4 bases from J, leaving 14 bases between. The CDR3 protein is CASSTPRQIYGYTF. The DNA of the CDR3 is TGTGCCAGCAGTACCCCGCGTCAGATCTATGGCTACACCTTC.

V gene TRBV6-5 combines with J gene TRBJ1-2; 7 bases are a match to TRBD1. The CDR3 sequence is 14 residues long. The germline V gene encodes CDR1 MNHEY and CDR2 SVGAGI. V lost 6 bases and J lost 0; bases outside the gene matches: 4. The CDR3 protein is CASSRDSTNYGYTF. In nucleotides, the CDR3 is TGTGCCAGCAGCCGGGACAGCACTAACTATGGCTACACCTTC.

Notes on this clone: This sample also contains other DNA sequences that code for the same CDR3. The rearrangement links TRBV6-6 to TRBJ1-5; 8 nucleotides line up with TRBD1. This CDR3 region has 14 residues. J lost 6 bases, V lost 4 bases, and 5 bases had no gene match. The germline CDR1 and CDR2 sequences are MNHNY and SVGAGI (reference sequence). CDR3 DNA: TGTGCCAGCAGTTCCCAGGGGGCGGGTCAGCCCCAGCATTTT. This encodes CASSSQGAGQPQHF.

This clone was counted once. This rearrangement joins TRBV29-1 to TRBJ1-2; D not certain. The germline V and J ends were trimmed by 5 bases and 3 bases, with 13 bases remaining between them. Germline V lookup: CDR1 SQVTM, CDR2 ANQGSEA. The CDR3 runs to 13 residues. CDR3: CSVFGTSDYGYTF. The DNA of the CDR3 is TGCAGCGTTTTCGGCACTTCCGACTATGGCTACACCTTC.

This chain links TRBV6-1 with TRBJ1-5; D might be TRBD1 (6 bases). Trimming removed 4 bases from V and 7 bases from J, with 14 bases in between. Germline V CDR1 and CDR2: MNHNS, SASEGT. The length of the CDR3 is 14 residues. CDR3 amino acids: CASSVRGVQQPQHF. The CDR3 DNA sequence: TGTGCCAGCAGTGTCAGGGGAGTTCAGCAGCCCCAGCATTTT.

The CDR3 DNA reads TGTGCCACCAGCAGAGACAGGGCGAACACTGAAGCTTTCTTT. It yields the protein CATSRDRANTEAFF. The rearrangement joins TRBV15 to TRBJ1-1, with D possibly matching TRBD1 (5 bases). From germline, CDR1 is LNHNV and CDR2 YYDKDF (reference sequence). Deletions cut 0 bases from V and 1 base from J, with 6 bases between. This CDR3 region has 14 residues.

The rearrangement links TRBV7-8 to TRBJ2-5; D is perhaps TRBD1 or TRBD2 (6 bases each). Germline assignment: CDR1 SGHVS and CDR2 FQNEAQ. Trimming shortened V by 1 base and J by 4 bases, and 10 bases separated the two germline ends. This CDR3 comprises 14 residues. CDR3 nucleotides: TGTGCCAGCAGCTTAGGAGGGGGGCGAGAGACCCAGTACTTC. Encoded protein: CASSLGGGRETQYF.

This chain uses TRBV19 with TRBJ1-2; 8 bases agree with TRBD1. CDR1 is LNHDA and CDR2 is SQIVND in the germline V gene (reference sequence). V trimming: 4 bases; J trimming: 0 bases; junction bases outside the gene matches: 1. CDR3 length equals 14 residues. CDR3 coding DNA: TGTGCCAGTAGTAAACAGGGGGCTAACTATGGCTACACCTTC. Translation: CASSKQGANYGYTF.

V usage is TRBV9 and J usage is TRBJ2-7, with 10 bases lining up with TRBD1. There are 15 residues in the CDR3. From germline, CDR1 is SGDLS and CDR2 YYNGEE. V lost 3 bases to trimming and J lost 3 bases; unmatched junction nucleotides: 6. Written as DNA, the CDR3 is TGTGCCAGCAGCGCCGGGACAGGGGTCCTCTACGAGCAGTACTTC. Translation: CASSAGTGVLYEQYF.

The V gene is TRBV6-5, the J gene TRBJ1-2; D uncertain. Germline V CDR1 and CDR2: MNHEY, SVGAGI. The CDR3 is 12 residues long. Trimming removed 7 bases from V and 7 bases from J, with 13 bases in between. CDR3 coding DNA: TGTGCCAGCAAGTCCGTCTTAGGTGGCTACACCTTC. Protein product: CASKSVLGGYTF.

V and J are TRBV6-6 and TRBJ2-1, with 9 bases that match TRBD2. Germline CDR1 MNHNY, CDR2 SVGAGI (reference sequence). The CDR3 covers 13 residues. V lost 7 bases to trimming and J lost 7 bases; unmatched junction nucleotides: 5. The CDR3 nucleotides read TGTGCCAGCACGGCGCGGGAGGGGAATGAGCAGTTCTTC. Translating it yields CASTAREGNEQFF.

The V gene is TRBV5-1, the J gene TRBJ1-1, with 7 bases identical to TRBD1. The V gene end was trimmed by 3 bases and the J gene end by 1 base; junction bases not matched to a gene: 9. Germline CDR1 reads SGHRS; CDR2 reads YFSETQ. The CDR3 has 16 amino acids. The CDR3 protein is CASSSSVGQRNTEAFF. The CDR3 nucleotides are TGCGCCAGCAGCTCCTCCGTGGGACAGAGGAACACTGAAGCTTTCTTT.

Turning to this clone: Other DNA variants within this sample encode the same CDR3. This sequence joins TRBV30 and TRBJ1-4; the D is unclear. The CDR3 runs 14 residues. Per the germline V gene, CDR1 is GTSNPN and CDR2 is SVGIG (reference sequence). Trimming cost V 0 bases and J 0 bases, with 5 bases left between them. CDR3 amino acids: CAWSVRATNEKLFF. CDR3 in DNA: TGTGCCTGGAGTGTACGTGCAACTAATGAAAAACTGTTTTTT. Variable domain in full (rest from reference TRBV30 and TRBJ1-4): SQTIHQWPATLVQPVGSPLSLECTVEGTSNPNLYWYRQAAGRGLQLLFYSVGIGQISSEVPQNLSASRPQDRQFILSSKKLLLSDSGFYLCAWSVRATNEKLFFGSGTQLSVL.

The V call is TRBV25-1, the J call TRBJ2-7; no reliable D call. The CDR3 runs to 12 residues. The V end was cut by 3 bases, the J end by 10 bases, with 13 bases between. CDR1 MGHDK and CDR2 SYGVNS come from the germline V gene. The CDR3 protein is CASSDSGWGQYF. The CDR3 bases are TGTGCCAGCAGTGATTCAGGATGGGGTCAGTACTTC.

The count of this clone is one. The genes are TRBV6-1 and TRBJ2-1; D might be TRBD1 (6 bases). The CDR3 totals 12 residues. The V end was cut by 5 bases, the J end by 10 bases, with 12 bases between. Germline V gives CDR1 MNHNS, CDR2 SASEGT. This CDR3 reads CASSTGIGEQFF. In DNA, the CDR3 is TGTGCCAGCAGTACAGGGATCGGGGAGCAGTTCTTC.

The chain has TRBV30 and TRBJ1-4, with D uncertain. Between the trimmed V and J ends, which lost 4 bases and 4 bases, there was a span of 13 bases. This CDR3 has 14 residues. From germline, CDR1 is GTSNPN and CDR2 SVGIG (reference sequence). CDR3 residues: CAWKHGIFNEKLFF. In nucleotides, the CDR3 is TGTGCCTGGAAACACGGCATCTTTAATGAAAAACTGTTTTTT.

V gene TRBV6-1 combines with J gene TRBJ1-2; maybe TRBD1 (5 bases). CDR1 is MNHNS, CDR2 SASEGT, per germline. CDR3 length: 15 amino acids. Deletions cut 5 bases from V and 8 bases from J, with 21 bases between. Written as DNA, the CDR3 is TGTGCCAGCAGTCCGATCCTAGGTGGGGGTCAAGGCTACACCTTC. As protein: CASSPILGGGQGYTF.

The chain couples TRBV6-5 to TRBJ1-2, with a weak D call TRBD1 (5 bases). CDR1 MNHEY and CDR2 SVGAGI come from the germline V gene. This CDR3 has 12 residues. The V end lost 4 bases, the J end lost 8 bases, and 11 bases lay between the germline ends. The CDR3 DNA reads TGTGCCAGCAGTTCGCCACAGGACGGCTACACCTTC. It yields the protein CASSSPQDGYTF.

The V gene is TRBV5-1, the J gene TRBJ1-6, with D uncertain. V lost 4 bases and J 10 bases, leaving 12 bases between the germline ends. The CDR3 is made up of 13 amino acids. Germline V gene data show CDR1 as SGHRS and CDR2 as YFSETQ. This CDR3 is CASSMPGESPLHF. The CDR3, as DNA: TGCGCCAGCAGCATGCCCGGGGAATCACCCCTCCACTTT.

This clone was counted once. CDR3 in amino acids: CASSRPNEKLFF. CDR3 DNA sequence: TGTGCCAGCAGCCGACCGAATGAAAAACTGTTTTTT. The V call is TRBV7-2, the J call TRBJ1-4; D ambiguous. V lost 5 bases, J lost 5 bases, and 6 bases lay in between. The germline V gene encodes CDR1 SGHTA and CDR2 FQGNSA. This CDR3 is built from 12 residues.

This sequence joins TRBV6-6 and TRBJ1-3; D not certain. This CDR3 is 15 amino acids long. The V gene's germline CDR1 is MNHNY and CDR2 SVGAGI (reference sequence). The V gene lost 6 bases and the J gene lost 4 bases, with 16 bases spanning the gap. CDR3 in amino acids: CASSLAGLEGNTIYF. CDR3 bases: TGTGCCAGCAGCCTAGCAGGACTAGAGGGAAACACCATATATTTT.

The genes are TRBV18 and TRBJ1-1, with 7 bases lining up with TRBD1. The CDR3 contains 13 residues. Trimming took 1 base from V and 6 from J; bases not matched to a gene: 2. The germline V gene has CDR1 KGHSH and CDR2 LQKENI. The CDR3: CASSPQGAPEAFF. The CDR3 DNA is TGTGCCAGCTCACCACAGGGGGCCCCTGAAGCTTTCTTT. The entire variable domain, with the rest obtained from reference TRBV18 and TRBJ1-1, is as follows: NAGVMQNPRHLVRRRGQEARLRCSPMKGHSHVYWYRQLPEEGLKFMVYLQKENIIDESGMPKERFSAEFPKEGPSILRIQQVVRGDSAAYFCASSPQGAPEAFFGQGTRLTVV.

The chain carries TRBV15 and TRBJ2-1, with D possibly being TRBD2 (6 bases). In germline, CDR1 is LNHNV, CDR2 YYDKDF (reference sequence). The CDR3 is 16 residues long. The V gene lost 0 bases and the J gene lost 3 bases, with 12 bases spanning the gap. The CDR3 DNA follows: TGTGCCACCAGCAGAGATAGGACGGGAGTCTACAATGAGCAGTTCTTC. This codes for CATSRDRTGVYNEQFF.

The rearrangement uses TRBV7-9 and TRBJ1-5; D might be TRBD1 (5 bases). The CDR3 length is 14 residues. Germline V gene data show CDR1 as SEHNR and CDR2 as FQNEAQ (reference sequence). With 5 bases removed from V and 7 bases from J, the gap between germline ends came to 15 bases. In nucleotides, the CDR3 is TGTGCCAGCAGCATTAATCAGGGAGGCCAGCCCCAGCATTTT. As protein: CASSINQGGQPQHF.

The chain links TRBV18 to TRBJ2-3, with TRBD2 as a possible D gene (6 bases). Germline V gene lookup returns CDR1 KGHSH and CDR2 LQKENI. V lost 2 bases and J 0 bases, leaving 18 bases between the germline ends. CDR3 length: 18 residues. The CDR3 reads CASSPSAPAGTSTDTQYF. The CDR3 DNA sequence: TGTGCCAGCTCACCATCGGCGCCGGCGGGGACTAGCACAGATACGCAGTATTTT.

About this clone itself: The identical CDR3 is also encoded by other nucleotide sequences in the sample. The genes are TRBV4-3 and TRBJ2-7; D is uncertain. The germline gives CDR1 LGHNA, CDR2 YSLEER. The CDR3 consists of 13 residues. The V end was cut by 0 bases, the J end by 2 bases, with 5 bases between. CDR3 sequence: CASSQDLAYEQYF. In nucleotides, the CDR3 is TGCGCCAGCAGCCAAGATCTCGCCTACGAGCAGTACTTC.

The CDR3 sequence is CASSSVGRGITHEQYF. Written as DNA, the CDR3 is TGTGCCAGCAGTTCGGTGGGCAGGGGTATTACCCACGAGCAGTACTTC. This chain joins TRBV28 and TRBJ2-7; tentatively, D is TRBD1 (6 bases). There are 16 residues in the CDR3. The V and J ends lost 4 bases and 5 bases respectively, with 21 bases between them. CDR1 MDHEN and CDR2 SYDVKM come from the germline V gene.

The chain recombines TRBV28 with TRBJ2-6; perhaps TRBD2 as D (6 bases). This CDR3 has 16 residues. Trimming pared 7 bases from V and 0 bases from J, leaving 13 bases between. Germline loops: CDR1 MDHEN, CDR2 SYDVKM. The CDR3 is CASNPGGVSGANVLTF. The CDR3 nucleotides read TGTGCCAGCAACCCTGGAGGGGTCTCTGGGGCCAACGTCCTGACTTTC.

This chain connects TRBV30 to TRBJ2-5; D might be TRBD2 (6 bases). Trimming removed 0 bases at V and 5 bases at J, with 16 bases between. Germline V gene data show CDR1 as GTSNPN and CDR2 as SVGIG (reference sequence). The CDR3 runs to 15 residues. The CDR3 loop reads CAWSVRTLASETQYF. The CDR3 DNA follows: TGTGCCTGGAGTGTAAGGACTCTAGCGTCCGAGACCCAGTACTTC. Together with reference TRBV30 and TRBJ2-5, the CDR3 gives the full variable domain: SQTIHQWPATLVQPVGSPLSLECTVEGTSNPNLYWYRQAAGRGLQLLFYSVGIGQISSEVPQNLSASRPQDRQFILSSKKLLLSDSGFYLCAWSVRTLASETQYFGPGTRLLVL.

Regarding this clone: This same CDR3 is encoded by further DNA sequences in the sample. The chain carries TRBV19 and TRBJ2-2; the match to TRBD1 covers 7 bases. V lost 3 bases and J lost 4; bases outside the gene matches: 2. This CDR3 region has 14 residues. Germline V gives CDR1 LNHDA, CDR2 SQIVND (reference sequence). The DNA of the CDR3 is TGTGCCAGTAGTATCGACAGGGTCACCGGGGAGCTGTTTTTT. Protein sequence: CASSIDRVTGELFF. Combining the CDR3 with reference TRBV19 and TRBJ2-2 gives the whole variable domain DGGITQSPKYLFRKEGQNVTLSCEQNLNHDAMYWYRQDPGQGLRLIYYSQIVNDFQKGDIAEGYSVSREKKESFPLTVTSAQKNPTAFYLCASSIDRVTGELFFGEGSRLTVL.